What follows are 24 T cell receptor beta chains derived from one specimen sequenced in a study of T cells after yellow fever vaccination. TCRdb re-analysed the 5' RACE reads in MiXCR, keeping a single row per CDR3 protein. Of roughly 500,000 distinct CDR3 sequences in the sample, about a fifth are singletons; the top ten hold 14%. The specimen was PBMCs, collected 15 days after the yellow fever booster vaccination. The receptors come from a man aged 25-40 years who received the YFV17D yellow fever vaccine.

The rearrangement links TRBV12-3 or TRBV12-4 to TRBJ2-3, with D maybe TRBD1 (5 bases). Trimming took off 10 bases at V and 2 bases at J, with 16 bases between the two ends. The CDR3 extends over 14 amino acids. CDR3 bases: TGTGCCACCTCCCAGGGTACCAACACAGATACGCAGTATTTT. This gives the protein CATSQGTNTDTQYF.

A few counts support this clonotype. The chain combines TRBV5-1 with TRBJ2-1; 12 positions agree with TRBD2. Per the germline V gene, CDR1 is SGHRS and CDR2 is YFSETQ. The junction had 10 bases not matched to a gene; V was cut back by 8 bases and J by 7 bases. The CDR3 runs 15 residues. This chain's CDR3 is CASVLAGGPGNEQFF. CDR3 coding DNA: TGCGCCAGTGTTCTAGCGGGAGGGCCGGGAAATGAGCAGTTCTTC.

This clonotype was found a few times. This rearrangement joins TRBV6-2 or TRBV6-3 to TRBJ2-3, with unresolved D. Looked up from germline, CDR1 is MNHEY and CDR2 is SVGEGT. The CDR3 totals 14 residues. The V and J ends lost 0 bases and 2 bases respectively, with 6 bases between them. CDR3 sequence reads: CASSYSGATDTQYF. The CDR3 DNA reads TGTGCCAGCAGTTACTCGGGTGCCACAGATACGCAGTATTTT.

The J gene is TRBJ1-5, the V gene TRBV5-6, with D uncertain. The germline V and J ends were trimmed by 3 bases and 0 bases, with 10 bases remaining between them. Germline CDR1 reads SGHDT; CDR2 reads YYEEEE. The CDR3 has 15 residues. CDR3 sequence (DNA): TGTGCCAGCAGCTCGTCAGTGTATAGCAATCAGCCCCAGCATTTT. The encoded protein is CASSSSVYSNQPQHF.

J is TRBJ2-1 and V is TRBV10-3; D may be TRBD2 (6 bases). CDR1 is ENHRY and CDR2 is SYGVKD in the germline V gene. V shed 11 bases and J shed 5 bases, with 22 bases lying between them. The CDR3 contains 15 residues. The CDR3 is CASRSPGEVDNEQFF. The CDR3 nucleotides read TGTGCCTCGCGATCGCCGGGGGAAGTCGACAATGAGCAGTTCTTC.

The chain couples TRBV7-2 to TRBJ2-7; D may be TRBD1 (6 bases). The V gene lost 2 bases and the J gene lost 3 bases, with 14 bases spanning the gap. This CDR3 region has 15 residues. Germline assignment: CDR1 SGHTA and CDR2 FQGNSA. The chain's CDR3 is CASSLNTGWNYEQYF. The DNA of the CDR3 is TGTGCCAGCAGCTTAAACACAGGGTGGAACTACGAGCAGTACTTC.

Only a few counts were recorded for this clonotype. This chain connects TRBV6-5 to TRBJ1-2; tentatively, D is TRBD1 (5 bases). V lost 1 base and J 2 bases, leaving 8 bases between the germline ends. Germline-derived CDR1 and CDR2 are MNHEY and SVGAGI. The CDR3 spans 14 residues. CDR3 loop: CASSYLGQNYGYTF. CDR3 nucleotide sequence: TGTGCCAGCAGTTACTTGGGGCAGAACTATGGCTACACCTTC.

This sequence joins TRBV5-1 and TRBJ2-7, with D unresolved. Per germline, CDR1 SGHRS and CDR2 YFSETQ. The length of the CDR3 is 16 residues. Trimming removed 0 bases from V and 0 bases from J, with 13 bases in between. The CDR3, as DNA: TGCGCCAGCAGCTTGGCCCCAGACCAAAGCTCCTACGAGCAGTACTTC. It is translated as CASSLAPDQSSYEQYF.

This clonotype has a count of ten or more. The chain recombines TRBV7-6 with TRBJ1-4; 7 bases are a match to TRBD1. The germline gives CDR1 SGHVS, CDR2 FNYEAQ. The CDR3 extends over 13 amino acids. With 5 bases clipped from V and 7 bases from J, the junction kept 4 bases outside the gene matches. CDR3 sequence: CASSPTGFEKLFF. The CDR3 DNA is TGTGCCAGCAGCCCGACAGGGTTTGAAAAACTGTTTTTT.

The V and J genes are TRBV4-3 and TRBJ1-4; no reliable D call. Germline CDR1 reads LGHNA; CDR2 reads YSLEER. The CDR3 contains 15 residues. Trimming left V 0 bases short and J 8 bases short, with 13 bases between. CDR3 loop: CASSQDRAVWEKLFF. CDR3 sequence (DNA): TGCGCCAGCAGCCAAGATAGGGCAGTATGGGAAAAACTGTTTTTT.

The CDR3 spells CASSELPPRKENIQYF. CDR3 in DNA: TGTGCCAGCAGTGAACTGCCGCCCCGCAAGGAAAACATTCAGTACTTC. The chain employs TRBV2 and TRBJ2-4; D not certain. Germline V gene sequence: CDR1 SNHLY, CDR2 FYNNEI. This CDR3 spans 16 amino acids. Trimming removed 2 bases from V and 5 bases from J, with 16 bases in between.

This clonotype showed up just a few times. The rearrangement uses TRBV2 and TRBJ1-2; D ambiguous. Germline assignment: CDR1 SNHLY and CDR2 FYNNEI. The length of the CDR3 is 11 residues. Trimming took 3 bases from V and 4 from J, leaving 3 bases between them. The CDR3: CASSEVYGYTF. In DNA, the CDR3 is TGTGCCAGCAGTGAGGTCTATGGCTACACCTTC.

This chain connects TRBV12-2 to TRBJ1-2; the table's D call, TRBD1, has no DNA check behind it. TRBV12-2 is assigned pseudogene status. CDR3 length: 18 amino acids. CDR3 sequence: CASRLAPLRAGFCYGYTF. Written as DNA, the CDR3 is TGTGCAAGTCGCTTAGCGCCCCTCAGGGCAGGGTTTTGCTATGGCTACACCTTC.

This clonotype came up a few times. The rearrangement links TRBV7-2 to TRBJ2-2, with D perhaps matching TRBD2 (6 bases). The CDR3 is made up of 15 amino acids. CDR1 SGHTA and CDR2 FQGNSA come from the germline V gene. The ends were cut back, 4 bases at V and 2 bases at J, with 11 bases in the middle. CDR3 sequence (DNA): TGTGCCAGCAGCTGGAGTAGCGGCAACACCGGGGAGCTGTTTTTT. Translating it yields CASSWSSGNTGELFF.

This clonotype was found a few times. This chain connects TRBV12-3 or TRBV12-4 to TRBJ2-7; TRBD1 might be the D (6 bases). CDR3 length: 12 amino acids. Trimming removed 7 bases from V and 5 bases from J, with 12 bases in between. The CDR3 nucleotides read TGTGCCAGCAACAGGGCAGGGGACGAGCAGTACTTC. Translated: CASNRAGDEQYF.

This chain connects TRBV5-1 to TRBJ2-7; tentatively, D is TRBD2 (5 bases). V lost 0 bases and J 1 base, leaving 17 bases between the germline ends. The CDR3 is made up of 17 amino acids. Per germline, CDR1 SGHRS and CDR2 YFSETQ. DNA for the CDR3: TGCGCCAGCAGCTTGGCCCCCGACCGCGCGGGTTCCTACGAGCAGTACTTC. It codes for CASSLAPDRAGSYEQYF.

This clonotype showed up just a few times. V is TRBV6-5 and J is TRBJ2-3; the D is unclear. Germline CDR1 and CDR2: MNHEY and SVGAGI. The CDR3 runs to 14 residues. V lost 0 bases, J lost 6 bases, and 10 bases lay in between. The DNA of the CDR3 is TGTGCCAGCAGTTACTCAGCCAGCCCCGATACGCAGTATTTT. Its protein product is CASSYSASPDTQYF.

V gene TRBV7-6 combines with J gene TRBJ2-2; TRBD2 matches at 7 bases. The V gene end was trimmed by 8 bases and the J gene end by 3 bases; junction bases not matched to a gene: 6. The CDR3 loop spans 14 amino acids. Germline CDR1 is SGHVS and CDR2 is FNYEAQ. The CDR3 coding sequence is TGTGCCAGCCGGAGGGCGGGGGACACCGGGGAGCTGTTTTTT. The encoded protein is CASRRAGDTGELFF.

The V and J genes are TRBV20-1 and TRBJ2-7; D not resolved. CDR3 length equals 12 residues. The V gene lost 3 bases and the J gene lost 6 bases, with 12 bases spanning the gap. Germline V gives CDR1 DFQATT, CDR2 SNEGSKA (reference sequence). As DNA, the CDR3 is TGCAGTGCTAGTCAGGCTGGGTTCGAGCAGTACTTC. Translated: CSASQAGFEQYF.

This clonotype was counted a few times. This sequence joins TRBV10-2 and TRBJ2-1, with D tentatively TRBD1 (5 bases). Trimming cost V 8 bases and J 8 bases, with 16 bases left between them. CDR1 WSHSY and CDR2 SAAADI come from the germline V gene. The CDR3 length is 13 residues. The CDR3 nucleotides read TGCGCCAGCGGGGCGCCCGCAGTCGATGAGCAGTTCTTC. Its protein is CASGAPAVDEQFF.

The sample holds a few counts of this clonotype. V gene TRBV28 combines with J gene TRBJ2-2; tentatively, D is TRBD2 (6 bases). The CDR3 runs to 13 residues. The ends were cut back, 6 bases at V and 6 bases at J, with 11 bases in the middle. The germline CDR1 and CDR2 sequences are MDHEN and SYDVKM. CDR3 sequence: CASSRLDSGELFF. DNA of the CDR3: TGTGCCAGCAGCAGACTAGACTCCGGGGAGCTGTTTTTT.

A few counts support this clonotype. This sequence joins TRBV5-1 and TRBJ2-1, with 7 bases aligning to TRBD2. V trimming: 0 bases; J trimming: 8 bases; junction bases outside the gene matches: 11. The CDR3 is made up of 16 amino acids. Germline V gene lookup returns CDR1 SGHRS and CDR2 YFSETQ. CDR3 loop: CASSLAGLAEADEQFF. The CDR3 DNA is TGCGCCAGCAGCTTGGCGGGGCTAGCGGAGGCGGATGAGCAGTTCTTC.

This clonotype was picked up a small number of times. V and J are TRBV27 and TRBJ2-1; 8 bases map to TRBD2. The V segment lost 3 bases and the J segment 6 bases; nucleotides outside the gene matches: 4. Germline CDR1 and CDR2: MNHEY and SMNVEV (reference sequence). This CDR3 has 14 residues. The CDR3 protein is CASSFSGLVNEQFF. CDR3 DNA sequence: TGTGCCAGCAGTTTTTCGGGACTAGTCAATGAGCAGTTCTTC.

There are many counts of this clonotype. The chain combines TRBV3-1 with TRBJ2-5; unclear D gene. CDR1 and CDR2 from the germline V gene are LGHDT and YNNKEL (reference sequence). This CDR3 contains 14 residues. V lost 2 bases to trimming and J lost 2 bases, with 9 bases between them. The DNA for the CDR3 is TGTGCCAGCAGCCAACAGGAATTACAAGAGACCCAGTACTTC. Its translation is CASSQQELQETQYF.